This TCR beta chain was observed in a study of blood T cell repertoires in COVID-19. Study-wide context: T cells, B-cell-depleted T cells, or PBMCs supplied cDNA or gDNA.

Germline values: CDR1 MNHEY, CDR2 SVGEGT. The length of the CDR3 is 17 residues. The V segment lost 6 bases and the J segment 0 bases; nucleotides outside the gene matches: 9. Libraries were prepared by immunoSEQ multiplex PCR; TCRdb keeps only in-frame clonotypes and omits some of them. The sample lists some 200,000 clones; around three quarters were seen once. Sequencing was done on a sample of peripheral blood. V usage is TRBV6-2 or TRBV6-3 and J usage is TRBJ2-5, with TRBD2 identical over 11 bases. The receptor comes from a woman in her 70s with acute or convalescent COVID-19. CDR3 DNA: TGTGCCAGCAGCCATCACTTAGCGGGGGGGGACCAAGAGACCCAGTACTTC. Its protein is CASSHHLAGGDQETQYF.